Below, 6 T cell receptor beta chains from the same sample are listed, as sequenced in a study of cytomegalovirus exposure and HLA in healthy donors. This PCR relied on a set of 60 Vbeta primers and 13 Jbeta primers. The repertoire was sequenced with immunoSEQ multiplex PCR; TCRdb's copy has only in-frame clones and lacks some. Of 170,000 or so clones in the sample, approximately 84% are singletons; the top ten hold under 5%. Sequenced material: PBMCs. These receptor sequences come from a girl aged 10-17 years in good health and CMV-seropositive.

The rearrangement joins TRBV2 to TRBJ1-3; TRBD1 agrees at 8 bases. The CDR3 extends over 15 amino acids. J was trimmed by 4 bases and V by 7 bases; bases with no gene match: 9. Germline V CDR1 and CDR2: SNHLY, FYNNEI. The CDR3 region has the DNA TGTGCCAGCATTATAACCGGACAGGGCGGAAACACCATATATTTT. Its protein product is CASIITGQGGNTIYF.

V gene TRBV2 combines with J gene TRBJ1-1; D remains ambiguous. The CDR3 totals 11 residues. CDR1 SNHLY and CDR2 FYNNEI come from the germline V gene. The V end lost 4 bases, the J end lost 3 bases, and 3 bases lay between the germline ends. The CDR3, as DNA: TGTGCCAGCAGTGTAGACACTGAAGCTTTCTTT. Protein sequence: CASSVDTEAFF.

V usage is TRBV7-9 and J usage is TRBJ2-7, with D perhaps matching TRBD2 (6 bases). V was trimmed by 4 bases and J by 2 bases, leaving 12 bases between them. The germline gives CDR1 SEHNR, CDR2 FQNEAQ (reference sequence). CDR3 length: 14 residues. CDR3: CASSSPGDPYEQYF. In nucleotides, the CDR3 is TGTGCCAGCAGCTCGCCGGGGGATCCCTACGAGCAGTACTTC.

The rearrangement uses TRBV7-2 and TRBJ2-7; possibly TRBD1 for D (5 bases). The CDR3 loop spans 13 amino acids. Per the germline V gene, CDR1 is SGHTA and CDR2 is FQGNSA. The germline V and J ends were trimmed by 3 bases and 2 bases, with 8 bases remaining between them. The CDR3 region is CASSFLQAYEQYF. The CDR3 bases are TGTGCCAGCAGCTTTTTACAGGCCTACGAGCAGTACTTC.

This clone was detected once. The V gene is TRBV5-4, the J gene TRBJ2-7; 10 bases are a match to TRBD1. V lost 1 base to trimming and J lost 4 bases; unmatched junction nucleotides: 2. Germline V CDR1 and CDR2: SGHNT, YYREEE (reference sequence). CDR3 length equals 14 residues. The CDR3 loop is CASSLRTGGYEQYF. The CDR3 DNA reads TGTGCCAGCAGCTTGAGGACAGGGGGATACGAGCAGTACTTC.

This chain connects TRBV9 to TRBJ1-3; no clear D. Germline lookup yields CDR1 SGDLS and CDR2 YYNGEE. This CDR3 contains 16 residues. Trimming left V 2 bases short and J 4 bases short, with 16 bases between. The DNA of the CDR3 is TGTGCCAGCAGCGTCTCCTTTTGGGCTCCCGGAAACACCATATATTTT. Encoded protein: CASSVSFWAPGNTIYF.